This T cell receptor (beta chain) is from a study of T cell changes during pregnancy in multiple sclerosis. Looked up from germline, CDR1 is SGHRS and CDR2 is YFSETQ. Trimming at V came to 4 bases and at J to 4 bases, leaving 6 bases not matched to a gene. The CDR3 length is 15 residues. Of note for this clone: At the DNA level, this CDR3 is encoded by other sequences in the same sample as well.

TCRdb keeps only in-frame clones here, not all; method: immunoSEQ multiplex PCR. Altogether about 69,000 clones are present, approximately 86% being singletons, with the ten largest covering around 3%. The sample here was peripheral blood, taken before pregnancy. The receptor's source is a female donor with multiple sclerosis, enrolled in a pregnancy study. The rearrangement uses TRBV5-1 and TRBJ2-7; 12 bases agree with TRBD1. DNA for the CDR3: TGCGCCAGCAGCCCCGGGACAGGGGGCCTTTACGAGCAGTACTTC. It specifies CASSPGTGGLYEQYF.